Listed below are T cell receptor beta chains from one sample, sequenced in a study of PD-L1 blockade in urothelial cancer. Generated by immunoSEQ multiplex PCR, the TCRdb table keeps only in-frame clones and is missing some. The sample includes tens of thousands of clones, around 91% seen only once; the top ten take roughly 1.6%. Sample: PBMCs, taken around atezolizumab (anti-PD-L1) treatment. Source of these receptors: a man between 60 and 70 years old with urothelial cancer. Each CDR3 is given with its conserved first and last residue.

TRBJ2-1,TRBV5-6,CASSFSRDSSYNEQFF
TRBJ2-7,TRBV4-3,CASSPRQGSLGEQYF
TRBJ2-7,TRBV5-4,CASNRDRDEQYF
TRBJ1-2,TRBV5-1,CASSFSLDSLGYGYTF
TRBJ2-5,TRBV2,CASRTPQGAGETQYF
TRBJ2-4,TRBV9,CASSVGAGDAKNIQYF
TRBJ2-5,TRBV9,CASSVVGGETQYF
TRBJ1-2,TRBV5-1,CASSWGGTEGEGGYTF
TRBJ1-4,TRBV4-2,CASSQDADQNEKLFF
TRBJ1-4,TRBV5-5,CASSVQGFNEKLFF
TRBJ2-7,TRBV21-1,CASSPGKALSTEQYF
TRBJ1-4,TRBV5-1,CASSLSPGQREEKLFF
TRBJ2-7,TRBV9,CASSPRRTSGRDEQYF
TRBJ2-3,TRBV5-6,CASSLASGTTDTQYF
TRBJ2-5,TRBV25-1,CASSEWGSSGGRETQYF
TRBJ2-7,TRBV11-2,CASSSQGAGEQYF
TRBJ2-1,TRBV2,CASSEGGGSYNEQFF
TRBJ1-2,TRBV9,CASSGPPPGTDTYGYTF
TRBJ2-1,TRBV6-1,CASSEDPRGGPVGQFF
TRBJ2-2,TRBV21-1,CASRLLTGNTGELFF
TRBJ1-5,TRBV10-3,CAISPNRGNQPQHF
TRBJ1-1,TRBV4-2,CASSQDGGIEAFF
TRBJ2-1,TRBV6-6,CASGAVRDEQFF
TRBJ2-1,TRBV9,CASSVDRESSYNEQFF
TRBJ1-1,TRBV29-1,CSVGDTGAGTEAFF
TRBJ2-7,TRBV27,CASSSFPGQTYEQYF
TRBJ2-1,TRBV9,CASSVAFASDEQFF